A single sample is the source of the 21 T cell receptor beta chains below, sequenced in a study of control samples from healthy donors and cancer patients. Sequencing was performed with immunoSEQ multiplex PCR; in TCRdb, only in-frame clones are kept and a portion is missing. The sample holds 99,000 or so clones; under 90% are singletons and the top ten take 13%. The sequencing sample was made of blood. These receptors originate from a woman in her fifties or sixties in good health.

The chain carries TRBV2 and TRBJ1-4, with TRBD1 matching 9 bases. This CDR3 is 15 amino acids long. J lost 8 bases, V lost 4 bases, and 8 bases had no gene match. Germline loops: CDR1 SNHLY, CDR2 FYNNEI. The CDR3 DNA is TGTGCCAGCAGTGTAGCCCGGGACAGGGTCGAAAAACTGTTTTTT. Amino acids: CASSVARDRVEKLFF.

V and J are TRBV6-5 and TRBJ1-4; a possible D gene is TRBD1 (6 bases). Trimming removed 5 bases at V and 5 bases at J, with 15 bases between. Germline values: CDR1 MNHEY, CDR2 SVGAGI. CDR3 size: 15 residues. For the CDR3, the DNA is TGTGCCAGCAGTACTCACAGGGCTGGGAATGAAAAACTGTTTTTT. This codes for CASSTHRAGNEKLFF.

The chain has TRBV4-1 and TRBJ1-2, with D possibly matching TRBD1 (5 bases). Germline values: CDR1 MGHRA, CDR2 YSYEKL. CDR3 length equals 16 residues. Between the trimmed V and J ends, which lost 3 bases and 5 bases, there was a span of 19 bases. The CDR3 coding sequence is TGCGCCAGCAGCCAGACGGGACGGCGAAACGGATATGGCTACACCTTC. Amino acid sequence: CASSQTGRRNGYGYTF.

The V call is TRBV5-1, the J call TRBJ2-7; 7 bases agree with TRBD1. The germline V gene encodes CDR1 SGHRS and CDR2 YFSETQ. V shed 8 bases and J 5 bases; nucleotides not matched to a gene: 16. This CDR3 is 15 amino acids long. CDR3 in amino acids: CASQDRSHPAHEQYF. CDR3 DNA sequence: TGCGCCAGTCAGGACAGGAGCCATCCAGCACACGAGCAGTACTTC. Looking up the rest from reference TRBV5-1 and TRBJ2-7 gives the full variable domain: KAGVTQTPRYLIKTRGQQVTLSCSPISGHRSVSWYQQTPGQGLQFLFEYFSETQRNKGNFPGRFSGRQFSNSRSEMNVSTLELGDSALYLCASQDRSHPAHEQYFGPGTRLTVT.

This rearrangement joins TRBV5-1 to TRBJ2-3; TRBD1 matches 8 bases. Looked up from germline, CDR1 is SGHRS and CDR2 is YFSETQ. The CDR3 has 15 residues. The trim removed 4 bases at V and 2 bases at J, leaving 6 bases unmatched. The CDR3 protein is CASSLSGQDTDTQYF. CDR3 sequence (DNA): TGCGCCAGCAGCCTTTCGGGACAGGACACAGATACGCAGTATTTT. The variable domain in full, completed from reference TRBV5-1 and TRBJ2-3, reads KAGVTQTPRYLIKTRGQQVTLSCSPISGHRSVSWYQQTPGQGLQFLFEYFSETQRNKGNFPGRFSGRQFSNSRSEMNVSTLELGDSALYLCASSLSGQDTDTQYFGPGTRLTVL.

In DNA form, the CDR3 reads TGTGCCACCAGTGACCCCGGGACTGGCGGCTATGGCTACACCTTC. Translated, it gives CATSDPGTGGYGYTF. The J gene is TRBJ1-2, the V gene TRBV24-1; D possibly corresponds to TRBD1 (5 bases). V was pared by 4 bases and J by 4 bases, with 15 bases between. There are 15 residues in the CDR3. CDR1 is KGHDR and CDR2 is SFDVKD in the germline V gene.

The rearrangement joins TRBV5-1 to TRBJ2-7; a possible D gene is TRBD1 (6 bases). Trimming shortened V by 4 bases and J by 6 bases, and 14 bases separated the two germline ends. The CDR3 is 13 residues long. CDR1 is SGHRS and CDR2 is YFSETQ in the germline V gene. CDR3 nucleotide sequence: TGCGCCAGCAGCAACACAGGGTTCTCCGAGCAGTACTTC. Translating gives CASSNTGFSEQYF.

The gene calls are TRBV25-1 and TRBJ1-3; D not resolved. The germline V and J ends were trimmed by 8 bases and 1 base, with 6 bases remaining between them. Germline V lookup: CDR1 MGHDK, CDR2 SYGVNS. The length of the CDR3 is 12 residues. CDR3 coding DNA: TGTGCCAGCGGGCCATCTGGAAACACCATATATTTT. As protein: CASGPSGNTIYF.

The CDR3 is CASSVLAGGDVDTQYF. The CDR3 nucleotides are TGTGCCAGCAGCGTACTAGCGGGGGGTGATGTGGATACGCAGTATTTT. This chain connects TRBV9 to TRBJ2-3, with TRBD2 matching over 11 bases. The CDR3 consists of 16 residues. J lost 6 bases, V lost 1 base, and 7 bases had no gene match. Per the germline V gene, CDR1 is SGDLS and CDR2 is YYNGEE.

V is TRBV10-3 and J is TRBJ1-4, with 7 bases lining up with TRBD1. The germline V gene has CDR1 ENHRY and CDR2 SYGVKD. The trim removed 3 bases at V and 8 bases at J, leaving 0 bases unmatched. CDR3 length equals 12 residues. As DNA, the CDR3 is TGTGCCATCAGTGAACAGGGGGAAAAACTGTTTTTT. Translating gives CAISEQGEKLFF.

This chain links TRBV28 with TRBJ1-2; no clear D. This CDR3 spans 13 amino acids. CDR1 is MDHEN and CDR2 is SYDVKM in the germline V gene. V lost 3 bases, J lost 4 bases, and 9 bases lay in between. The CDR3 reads CASSLQPLYGYTF. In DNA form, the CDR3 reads TGTGCCAGCAGTTTGCAACCTCTCTATGGCTACACCTTC.

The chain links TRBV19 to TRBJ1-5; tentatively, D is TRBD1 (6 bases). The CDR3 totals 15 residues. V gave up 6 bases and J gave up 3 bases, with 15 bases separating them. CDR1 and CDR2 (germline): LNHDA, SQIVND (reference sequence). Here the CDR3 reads CASRIAGATNQPQHF. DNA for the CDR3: TGTGCCAGTAGAATCGCAGGGGCAACCAATCAGCCCCAGCATTTT.

CDR3 loop: CATMTGNQPQHF. The CDR3, as DNA: TGTGCCACCATGACAGGCAATCAGCCCCAGCATTTT. The chain is built from TRBV19 and TRBJ1-5, with D perhaps matching TRBD1 (5 bases). The CDR3 is 12 amino acids. V was cut by 10 bases and J by 2 bases, with 9 bases left in between. Germline values: CDR1 LNHDA, CDR2 SQIVND (reference sequence).

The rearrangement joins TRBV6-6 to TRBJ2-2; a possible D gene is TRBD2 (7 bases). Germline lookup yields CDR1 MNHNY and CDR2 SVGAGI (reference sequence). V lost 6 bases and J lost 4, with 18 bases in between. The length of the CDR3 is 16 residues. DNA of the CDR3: TGTGCCAGCAGGACCGAGGGGGGGCGAGGCACCGGGGAGCTGTTTTTT. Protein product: CASRTEGGRGTGELFF.

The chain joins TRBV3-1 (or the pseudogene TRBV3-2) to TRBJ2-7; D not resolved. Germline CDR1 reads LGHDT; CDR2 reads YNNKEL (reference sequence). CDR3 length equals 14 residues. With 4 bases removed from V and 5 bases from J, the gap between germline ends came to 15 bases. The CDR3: CASSPSFKGHEQYF. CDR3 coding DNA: TGTGCCAGCAGCCCGTCCTTTAAGGGTCACGAGCAGTACTTC.

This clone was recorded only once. The CDR3 protein is CATSTGEVSYEQYF. The CDR3 DNA is TGTGCCACCAGTACAGGGGAAGTTTCGTACGAGCAGTACTTC. V usage is TRBV19 and J usage is TRBJ2-7; 7 bases align to TRBD1. The germline CDR1 and CDR2 sequences are LNHDA and SQIVND (reference sequence). V lost 10 bases, J lost 4 bases, and 13 bases stayed unmatched. The CDR3 is made up of 14 amino acids.

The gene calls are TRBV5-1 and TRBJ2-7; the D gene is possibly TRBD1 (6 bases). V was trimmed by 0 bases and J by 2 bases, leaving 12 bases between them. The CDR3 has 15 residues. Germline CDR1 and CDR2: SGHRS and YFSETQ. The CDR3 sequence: CASSLASGQTYEQYF. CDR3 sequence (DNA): TGCGCCAGCAGCTTGGCTTCTGGACAGACCTACGAGCAGTACTTC.

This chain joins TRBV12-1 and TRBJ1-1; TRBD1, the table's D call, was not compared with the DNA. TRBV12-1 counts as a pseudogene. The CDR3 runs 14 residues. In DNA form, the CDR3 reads TGTGCCAGCAGGAGGGACAGGACGAACACTGAAGCTTTCTTT. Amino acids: CASRRDRTNTEAFF.

The CDR3 loop reads CASSSGQDQFF. The CDR3 coding sequence is TGTGCCAGCAGCTCGGGCCAGGACCAGTTTTTT. V is TRBV7-8 and J is TRBJ1-4; D is uncertain. Trimming took 4 bases from V and 16 from J, leaving 13 bases between them. This CDR3 has 11 residues. Germline CDR1 SGHVS, CDR2 FQNEAQ.

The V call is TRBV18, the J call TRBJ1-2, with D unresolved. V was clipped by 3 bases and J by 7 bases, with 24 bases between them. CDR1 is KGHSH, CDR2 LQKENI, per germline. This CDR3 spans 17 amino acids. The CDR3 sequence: CASSPAPDGAASIGYTF. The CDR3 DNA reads TGTGCCAGCTCACCCGCTCCGGACGGAGCAGCGTCGATTGGCTACACCTTC.

Written as DNA, the CDR3 is TGTGCCAGCAGTTACGTGGCTCAGCGGGGCTACACCTTC. Its protein is CASSYVAQRGYTF. The genes are TRBV6-6 and TRBJ1-2, with D unclear. In germline, CDR1 is MNHNY, CDR2 SVGAGI (reference sequence). V was trimmed by 2 bases and J by 8 bases, leaving 12 bases between them. The CDR3 is 13 residues long.